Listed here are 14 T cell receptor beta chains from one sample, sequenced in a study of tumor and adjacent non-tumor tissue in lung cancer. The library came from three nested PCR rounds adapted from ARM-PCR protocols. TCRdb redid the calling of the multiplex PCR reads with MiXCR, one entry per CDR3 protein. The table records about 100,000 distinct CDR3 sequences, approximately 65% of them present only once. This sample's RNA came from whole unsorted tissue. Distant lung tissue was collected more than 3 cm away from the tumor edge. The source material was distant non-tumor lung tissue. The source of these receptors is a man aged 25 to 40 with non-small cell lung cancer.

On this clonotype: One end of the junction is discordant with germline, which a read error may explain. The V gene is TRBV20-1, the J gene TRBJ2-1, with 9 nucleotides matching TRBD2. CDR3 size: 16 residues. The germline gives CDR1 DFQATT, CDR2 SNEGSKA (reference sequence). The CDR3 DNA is TGCAGTGCCCAGACTAGCGGCAGGTCAACCTATAATGAGCAGATCTTC. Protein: CSAQTSGRSTYNEQIF.

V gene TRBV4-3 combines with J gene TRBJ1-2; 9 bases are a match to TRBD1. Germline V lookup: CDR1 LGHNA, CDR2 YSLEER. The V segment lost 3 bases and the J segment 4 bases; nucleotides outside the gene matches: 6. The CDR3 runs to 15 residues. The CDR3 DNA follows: TGCGCCAGCAGCCATTCAAGACAGGGGGGCTATGGCTACACCTTC. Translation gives CASSHSRQGGYGYTF.

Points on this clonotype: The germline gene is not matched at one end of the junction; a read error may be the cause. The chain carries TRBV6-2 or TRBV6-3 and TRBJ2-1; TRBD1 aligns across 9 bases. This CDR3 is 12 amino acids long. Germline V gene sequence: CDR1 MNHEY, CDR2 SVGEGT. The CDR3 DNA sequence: TGTGCCAGCAATTGGGGACAGGGCGAGCAGTTGTTT. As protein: CASNWGQGEQLF.

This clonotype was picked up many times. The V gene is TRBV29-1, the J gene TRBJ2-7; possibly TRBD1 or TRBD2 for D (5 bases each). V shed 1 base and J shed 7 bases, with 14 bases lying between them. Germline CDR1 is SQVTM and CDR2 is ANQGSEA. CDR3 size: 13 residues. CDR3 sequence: CSVEGRAGREQYF. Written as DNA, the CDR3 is TGCAGCGTTGAAGGTCGGGCAGGGAGAGAGCAGTACTTC.

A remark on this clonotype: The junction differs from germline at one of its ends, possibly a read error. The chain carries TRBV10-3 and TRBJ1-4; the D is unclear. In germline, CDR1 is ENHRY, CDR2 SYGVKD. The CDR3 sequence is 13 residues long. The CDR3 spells CAIGEGQNEELFF. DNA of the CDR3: TGTGCCATCGGTGAGGGTCAAAATGAAGAACTGTTTTTT.

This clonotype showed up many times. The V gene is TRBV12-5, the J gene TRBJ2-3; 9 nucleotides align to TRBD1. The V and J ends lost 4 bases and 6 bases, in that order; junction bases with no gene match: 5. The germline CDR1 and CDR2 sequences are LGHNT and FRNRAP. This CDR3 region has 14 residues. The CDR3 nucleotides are TGTGCTAGTGGTTCGGGGACAGGGTCGGATACGCAGTATTTT. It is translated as CASGSGTGSDTQYF.

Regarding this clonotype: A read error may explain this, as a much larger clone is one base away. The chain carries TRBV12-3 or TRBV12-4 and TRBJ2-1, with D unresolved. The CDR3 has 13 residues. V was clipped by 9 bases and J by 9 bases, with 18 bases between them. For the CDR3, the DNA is TGTGCCAGGAGTACGGAATTTTGGAGTGAGCAGTTCTTC. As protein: CARSTEFWSEQFF.

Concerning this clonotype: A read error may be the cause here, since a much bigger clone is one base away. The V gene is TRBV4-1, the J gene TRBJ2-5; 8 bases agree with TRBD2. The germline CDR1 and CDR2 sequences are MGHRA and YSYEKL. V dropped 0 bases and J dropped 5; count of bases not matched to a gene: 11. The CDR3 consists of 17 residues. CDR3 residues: CASSQDPTSAREETQYF. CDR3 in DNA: TGCGCCAGCAGCCAAGATCCGACTAGCGCGCGAGAGGAGACCCAGTACTTC.

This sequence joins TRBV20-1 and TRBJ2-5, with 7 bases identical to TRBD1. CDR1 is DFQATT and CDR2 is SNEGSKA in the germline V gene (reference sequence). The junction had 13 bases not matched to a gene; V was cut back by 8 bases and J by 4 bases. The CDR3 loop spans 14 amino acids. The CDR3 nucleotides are TGCAGTACACCCGTACAGGGGACGGGAGAGACCCAGTACTTC. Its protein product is CSTPVQGTGETQYF.

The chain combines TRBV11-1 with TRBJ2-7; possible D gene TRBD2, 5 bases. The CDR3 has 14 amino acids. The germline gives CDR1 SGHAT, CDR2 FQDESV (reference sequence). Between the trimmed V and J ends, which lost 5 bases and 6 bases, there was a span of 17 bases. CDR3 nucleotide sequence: TGTGCCAGCAGCCGCCGGACGGGGTTTAGCGAGCAGTACTTC. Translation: CASSRRTGFSEQYF.

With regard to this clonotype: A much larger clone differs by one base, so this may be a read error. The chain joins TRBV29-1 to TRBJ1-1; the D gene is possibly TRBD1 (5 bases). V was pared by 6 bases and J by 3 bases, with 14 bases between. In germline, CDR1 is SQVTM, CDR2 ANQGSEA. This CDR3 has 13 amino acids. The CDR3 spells CSVGGMMDTEAFF. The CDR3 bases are TGCAGCGTGGGGGGAATGATGGACACTGAAGCTTTCTTT. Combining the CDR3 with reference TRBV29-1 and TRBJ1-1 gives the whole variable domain SAVISQKPSRDICQRGTSLTIQCQVDSQVTMMFWYRQQPGQSLTLIATANQGSEATYESGFVIDKFPISRPNLTFSTLTVSNMSPEDSSIYLCSVGGMMDTEAFFGQGTRLTVV.

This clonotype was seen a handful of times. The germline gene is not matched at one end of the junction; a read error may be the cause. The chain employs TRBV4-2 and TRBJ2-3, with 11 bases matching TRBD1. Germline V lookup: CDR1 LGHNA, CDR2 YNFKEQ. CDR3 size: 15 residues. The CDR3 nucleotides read TGTGCCAGCGGCCAAGGGACAGGGGGACCGGATACGCAGTATTTT. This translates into CASGQGTGGPDTQYF.

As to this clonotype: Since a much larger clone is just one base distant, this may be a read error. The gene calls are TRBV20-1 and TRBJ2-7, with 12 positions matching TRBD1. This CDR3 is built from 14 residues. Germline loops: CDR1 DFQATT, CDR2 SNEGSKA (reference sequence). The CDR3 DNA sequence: TGCAATGCTACTCCCGGGACAGGGGGCGACGAGCAGTACTTC. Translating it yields CNATPGTGGDEQYF.

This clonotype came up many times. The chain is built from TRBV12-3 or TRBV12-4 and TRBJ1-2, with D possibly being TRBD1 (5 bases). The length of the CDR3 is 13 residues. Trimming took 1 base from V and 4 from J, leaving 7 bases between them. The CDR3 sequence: CASSLGQLYGYTF. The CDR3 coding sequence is TGTGCCAGCAGTTTAGGACAGCTCTATGGCTACACCTTC.